These 25 T cell receptor beta chains share one sample of origin, sequenced in a study of cytomegalovirus exposure and HLA in healthy donors. With 60 Vbeta and 13 Jbeta primers, the PCR was carried out. Method: immunoSEQ multiplex PCR; TCRdb's copy keeps in-frame clones and lacks some. This sample has roughly 150,000 clones, with just over 75% found just once. Sequencing was carried out using PBMCs. Every receptor here comes from a woman aged 40 to 49 in good health and CMV-seronegative.

The gene calls are TRBV28 and TRBJ2-1; no firm D call. Trimming pared 5 bases from V and 2 bases from J, leaving 16 bases between. This CDR3 is built from 16 residues. Germline V CDR1 and CDR2: MDHEN, SYDVKM. DNA for the CDR3: TGTGCCAGCAGTGGTTTACGGAGCCCAGCCTACAATGAGCAGTTCTTC. Amino acids: CASSGLRSPAYNEQFF. Based on the CDR3 plus reference TRBV28 and TRBJ2-1, the full variable domain is DVKVTQSSRYLVKRTGEKVFLECVQDMDHENMFWYRQDPGLGLRLIYFSYDVKMKEKGDIPEGYSVSREKKERFSLILESASTNQTSMYLCASSGLRSPAYNEQFFGPGTRLTVL.

This clone showed up just a few times. CDR3 amino acids: CASSHDRFGQPQHF. The CDR3 coding sequence is TGTGCCAGCAGCCACGACAGGTTCGGTCAGCCCCAGCATTTT. The rearrangement links TRBV5-6 to TRBJ1-5; D may be TRBD1 (6 bases). The CDR3 is made up of 14 amino acids. V lost 4 bases to trimming and J lost 6 bases, with 14 bases between them. CDR1 and CDR2 (germline): SGHDT, YYEEEE. Complete variable domain (other parts from reference TRBV5-6 and TRBJ1-5): DAGVTQSPTHLIKTRGQQVTLRCSPKSGHDTVSWYQQALGQGPQFIFQYYEEEERQRGNFPDRFSGHQFPNYSSELNVNALLLGDSALYLCASSHDRFGQPQHFGDGTRLSIL.

A remark on this clone: Within the sample, other DNA sequences also encode this same CDR3. This rearrangement joins TRBV20-1 to TRBJ1-1; D perhaps matches TRBD1 (6 bases). V was shortened by 3 bases and J by 8 bases, with 10 bases between the two germline ends. Germline loops: CDR1 DFQATT, CDR2 SNEGSKA (reference sequence). This CDR3 spans 11 amino acids. The CDR3 coding sequence is TGCAGTGCTAGCGGACAGACCGAAGCTTTCTTT. Residues: CSASGQTEAFF.

This clone was observed a handful of times. The chain recombines TRBV10-3 with TRBJ2-2, with a possible D match to TRBD2 (5 bases). The germline V gene has CDR1 ENHRY and CDR2 SYGVKD. Trimming pared 5 bases from V and 4 bases from J, leaving 8 bases between. This CDR3 region has 13 residues. The CDR3 nucleotides are TGTGCCATCAGTCAGGAGGTCACCGGGGAGCTGTTTTTT. Translated: CAISQEVTGELFF.

This rearrangement joins TRBV7-9 to TRBJ1-1; TRBD1 aligns across 7 bases. V was pared by 3 bases and J by 4 bases, with 8 bases of the junction left unmatched. Germline CDR1 and CDR2: SEHNR and FQNEAQ (reference sequence). This CDR3 is built from 15 residues. CDR3 in amino acids: CASSFNPRGVTEAFF. Here the CDR3 DNA reads TGTGCCAGCAGCTTCAATCCCAGGGGGGTCACTGAAGCTTTCTTT.

This clone was recorded only once. V usage is TRBV30 and J usage is TRBJ1-1; D gene uncertain. From germline, CDR1 is GTSNPN and CDR2 SVGIG (reference sequence). V lost 3 bases to trimming and J lost 0 bases, with 14 bases between them. The CDR3 sequence is 15 residues long. The CDR3 coding sequence is TGTGCCTGGAGCCTTTCCCTAGGTCTGAACACTGAAGCTTTCTTT. It translates to CAWSLSLGLNTEAFF. The full variable domain, with the rest looked up from reference TRBV30 and TRBJ1-1, is SQTIHQWPATLVQPVGSPLSLECTVEGTSNPNLYWYRQAAGRGLQLLFYSVGIGQISSEVPQNLSASRPQDRQFILSSKKLLLSDSGFYLCAWSLSLGLNTEAFFGQGTRLTVV.

The V and J genes are TRBV6-5 and TRBJ2-1, with D possibly TRBD1 on 6 matching bases. V lost 8 bases and J 5 bases, leaving 16 bases between the germline ends. Germline assignment: CDR1 MNHEY and CDR2 SVGAGI. The CDR3 has 14 residues. In DNA, the CDR3 is TGTGCCAGCGGGTGGGGGCGCCTGGACAATGAGCAGTTCTTC. Its protein product is CASGWGRLDNEQFF.

This clone was counted a few times. The chain carries TRBV7-8 and TRBJ2-1; 14 bases are shared with TRBD2. The V and J ends lost 5 bases and 6 bases, in that order; junction bases with no gene match: 12. The CDR3 contains 18 residues. CDR1 and CDR2 (germline): SGHVS, FQNEAQ. The chain's CDR3 is CASSLISGTSGRGNEQFF. The CDR3 coding sequence is TGTGCCAGCAGCCTTATCTCCGGGACTAGCGGGAGAGGCAATGAGCAGTTCTTC.

The genes are TRBV7-2 and TRBJ2-1; tentative D call: TRBD2 (5 bases). The V end lost 0 bases, the J end lost 6 bases, and 12 bases lay between the germline ends. Germline V CDR1 and CDR2: SGHTA, FQGNSA. The CDR3 sequence is 15 residues long. CDR3 sequence (DNA): TGTGCCAGCAGCTTAGCTTCGGGGATCCTCAATGAGCAGTTCTTC. It codes for CASSLASGILNEQFF.

This chain connects TRBV7-3 to TRBJ1-1; D not certain. Germline V gene lookup returns CDR1 SGHTA and CDR2 FQGTGA. Trimming stripped 5 bases from V and 8 bases from J, with 15 bases between. The CDR3 has 13 residues. CDR3 bases: TGTGCCAGCAGCGGACGGGGAGTGGGGGAAGCTTTCTTT. As protein: CASSGRGVGEAFF.

A single count supports this clone. V is TRBV19 and J is TRBJ2-7; the D is unclear. Germline V gene data show CDR1 as LNHDA and CDR2 as SQIVND (reference sequence). V lost 3 bases and J 4 bases, leaving 10 bases between the germline ends. This CDR3 has 13 residues. The CDR3 DNA sequence: TGTGCCAGTAGTATGGGCAAGACATACGAGCAGTACTTC. As protein: CASSMGKTYEQYF.

This clone was picked up a small number of times. The chain couples TRBV7-9 to TRBJ1-4, with D hard to call. V gave up 6 bases and J gave up 3 bases, with 17 bases separating them. CDR1 is SEHNR, CDR2 FQNEAQ, per germline (reference sequence). This CDR3 is 16 amino acids long. CDR3 DNA sequence: TGTGCCAGCAGTAACTTGGCGGCAGCGCCTAATGAAAAACTGTTTTTT. Encoded protein: CASSNLAAAPNEKLFF.

V is TRBV2 and J is TRBJ2-5; 12 nucleotides agree with TRBD1. The CDR3 is made up of 14 amino acids. CDR1 and CDR2 from the germline V gene are SNHLY and FYNNEI. Trimming at V came to 7 bases and at J to 6 bases, leaving 6 bases not matched to a gene. The CDR3: CASKPGQGAKTQYF. DNA of the CDR3: TGTGCCAGCAAACCGGGACAGGGGGCAAAGACCCAGTACTTC.

This sequence joins TRBV6-8 and TRBJ2-5; D is possibly TRBD2 (6 bases). Looked up from germline, CDR1 is MNHGY and CDR2 is SAAAGT. V dropped 8 bases and J dropped 1 base, with 14 bases sitting between them. This CDR3 region has 14 residues. The CDR3 bases are TGTGCCAGCCCGGTGGGAGGACTCCAAGAGACCCAGTACTTC. Encoded protein: CASPVGGLQETQYF.

The chain recombines TRBV21-1 with TRBJ2-1; the listed D gene, TRBD1, was not tested against the DNA. TRBV21-1 constitutes a pseudogene. The CDR3 length is 18 residues. The CDR3 region is CASSNRPPGGQGMNEQFF. The DNA for the CDR3 is TGTGCCAGCAGCAATAGGCCGCCAGGGGGACAGGGTATGAATGAGCAGTTCTTC.

The chain links TRBV2 to TRBJ2-7; 7 bases line up with TRBD1. The CDR3 loop spans 14 amino acids. V was clipped by 6 bases and J by 5 bases; unmatched bases: 10. CDR1 SNHLY and CDR2 FYNNEI come from the germline V gene. The CDR3 DNA follows: TGTGCCAGCAGCGGAAGACAGGGCCCCCACGAGCAGTACTTC. It is translated as CASSGRQGPHEQYF.

The chain carries TRBV5-1 and TRBJ1-3; no reliable D call. The CDR3 extends over 15 amino acids. V was pared by 4 bases and J by 6 bases, with 17 bases between. In germline, CDR1 is SGHRS, CDR2 YFSETQ. CDR3: CASSLGETIENTIYF. CDR3 in DNA: TGCGCCAGCAGCCTTGGAGAGACCATAGAAAACACCATATATTTT.

About this clone: The junction differs from germline at one of its ends, possibly a read error. The V gene is TRBV5-1, the J gene TRBJ2-5, with no clear D. The CDR3 has 12 residues. Germline V gene lookup returns CDR1 SGHRS and CDR2 YFSETQ. CDR3: CASSLGQGTQYF. The CDR3 DNA reads as TGCGCCAGCAGCTTGGGACAAGGGACCCAGTACTTC.

The chain has TRBV25-1 and TRBJ2-7; TRBD2 matches 8 bases. CDR3 size: 14 residues. The V gene end was trimmed by 5 bases and the J gene end by 6 bases; junction bases not matched to a gene: 9. Germline lookup yields CDR1 MGHDK and CDR2 SYGVNS. CDR3: CASSKAGGHSEQYF. In nucleotides, the CDR3 is TGTGCCAGCAGTAAGGCGGGAGGCCATAGCGAGCAGTACTTC.

About this clone itself: Because the CDR3's place on the DNA is in doubt, the DNA is left out and the CDR3 is given as listed by TCRdb. This chain connects TRBV29-1 to TRBJ1-4; the table names TRBD1, a call not compared with the DNA. The CDR3 is made up of 14 amino acids, end residues included. The germline gives CDR1 SQVTM, CDR2 ANQGSEA. This CDR3 reads CSVALGTANEKLLF.

This clone has more than one count but fewer than ten. The chain is built from TRBV29-1 and TRBJ2-3, with TRBD1 matching 11 bases. Germline assignment: CDR1 SQVTM and CDR2 ANQGSEA. J lost 5 bases, V lost 4 bases, and 5 bases had no gene match. There are 14 residues in the CDR3. As DNA, the CDR3 is TGCAGCGTTGTAATGGGACAGGGGGGAGATACGCAGTATTTT. Amino acid sequence: CSVVMGQGGDTQYF.

This chain joins TRBV7-3 and TRBJ2-3; a possible D gene is TRBD2 (6 bases). The V gene's germline CDR1 is SGHTA and CDR2 FQGTGA. CDR3 length: 14 residues. Trimming took 3 bases from V and 4 from J, leaving 11 bases between them. In DNA form, the CDR3 reads TGTGCCAGCAGCTTGGGGGGACCCGCAGATACGCAGTATTTT. The encoded protein is CASSLGGPADTQYF.

The genes are TRBV30 and TRBJ1-3; no firm D call. The germline CDR1 and CDR2 sequences are GTSNPN and SVGIG (reference sequence). The CDR3 is 14 amino acids. V was shortened by 3 bases and J by 3 bases, with 12 bases between the two germline ends. Here the CDR3 DNA reads TGTGCCTGGAGCCTACGAGGAGGTGGAAACACCATATATTTT. This encodes CAWSLRGGGNTIYF.

The chain is built from TRBV11-2 and TRBJ2-7; 8 positions match TRBD2. The CDR3 contains 18 residues. The J segment lost 6 bases and the V segment lost 4 bases, leaving 20 bases of the junction unmatched. CDR1 and CDR2 from the germline V gene are SGHAT and FQNNGV. The CDR3 nucleotides read TGTGCCAGCAGCTCCTCTACGGGATGGGTCGGGAGGGTGAGCGAGCAGTACTTC. Protein product: CASSSSTGWVGRVSEQYF.

This clone was counted a single time. The rearrangement links TRBV14 to TRBJ2-1; weak D call: TRBD2 (5 bases). This CDR3 has 16 amino acids. Trimming shortened V by 2 bases and J by 4 bases, and 15 bases separated the two germline ends. Germline V gene lookup returns CDR1 SGHDN and CDR2 FVKESK. CDR3 DNA: TGTGCCAGCAGCCAACGGGTGGGAGTCGATTACAATGAGCAGTTCTTC. The encoded protein is CASSQRVGVDYNEQFF.